This TCR beta chain was captured in a study of early T cells in non-severe SARS-CoV-2 infection. The CDR3 runs to 18 residues. The V segment lost 1 base and the J segment 0 bases; nucleotides outside the gene matches: 7. Germline lookup yields CDR1 LNHDA and CDR2 SQIVND (reference sequence). MiXCR was run by TCRdb on the 5' RACE reads, yielding one entry per CDR3 protein. This sample has under 85,000 distinct CDR3 sequences, with 9.5% to 15% found just once. The sequencing sample was made of whole blood. This sequence originates from an adult who was a healthcare worker with PCR-confirmed SARS-CoV-2 infection or an uninfected control (not recorded which). The chain is built from TRBV19 and TRBJ2-1, with TRBD2 identical over 9 bases. The CDR3 spells CASSIAASGALSYNEQFF. The CDR3 nucleotides are TGTGCCAGTAGTATAGCGGCTAGCGGGGCCCTCTCCTACAATGAGCAGTTCTTC.